Reported below is one TCR beta chain. The record originates from a study of HIV-infected children after antiretroviral therapy interruption. Turning to the study itself: Weeks 0, 48 and 150 were sampled under continuous treatment.

Unique molecular identifiers were included in an RNA-based 3' RACE TCR library. TCRdb reprocessed the 3' RACE reads with MiXCR, giving one entry per CDR3 protein. The sample holds some 90,000 distinct CDR3 sequences, 6.9% seen once. As for treatment: PENTA 11 planned treatment interruption arm or continuous ART arm. This CDR3 has 17 amino acids. Germline V gives CDR1 DFQATT, CDR2 SNEGSKA (reference sequence). V dropped 2 bases and J dropped 5 bases, with 22 bases sitting between them. The sequence came from a pool of human donors with HIV. The chain couples TRBV20-1 to TRBJ2-1, with D possibly being TRBD1 or TRBD2 (6 bases each). Sequenced here: CD45RA+ CD4+ T cells from PBMCs, pooled from several time points, sampled from a donor given antiretroviral therapy, either interrupted or continuous. The subset was: naive CD4+ CD45RA+ CD45RO- T cells. The chain's CDR3 is CSARKGGGPGLDNEQFF. The DNA for the CDR3 is TGCAGTGCTAGAAAAGGTGGGGGGCCGGGTTTGGACAATGAGCAGTTCTTC.